A single sample is the source of the 11 T cell receptor beta chains below, sequenced in a study of PD-L1 blockade in urothelial cancer. Clones were sequenced by immunoSEQ multiplex PCR, and TCRdb holds only the in-frame ones, with some missing. This table has tens of thousands of clones, 82% appearing once. The source was PBMCs, collected around atezolizumab (anti-PD-L1) treatment. The origin of the receptors is a man between 65 and 85 years old with urothelial cancer.

The chain recombines TRBV27 with TRBJ2-1; 9 nucleotides match TRBD1. The J segment lost 1 base and the V segment lost 7 bases, leaving 5 bases of the junction unmatched. CDR3 length: 15 amino acids. Germline-derived CDR1 and CDR2 are MNHEY and SMNVEV (reference sequence). The DNA for the CDR3 is TGTGCCAGCACCGAGGGGACAGGGTCCTACAATGAGCAGTTCTTC. As protein: CASTEGTGSYNEQFF.

The chain carries TRBV6-5 and TRBJ1-2, with D maybe TRBD1 (5 bases). Trimming took 6 bases from V and 2 from J, leaving 13 bases between them. Looked up from germline, CDR1 is MNHEY and CDR2 is SVGAGI. This CDR3 has 14 residues. In DNA, the CDR3 is TGTGCCAGCAGCGCCTCCGGGGGGAACTATGGCTACACCTTC. Translating gives CASSASGGNYGYTF.

The rearrangement uses TRBV27 and TRBJ2-1; the match to TRBD1 covers 7 bases. CDR3 length: 14 amino acids. The ends lost 5 bases at V and 7 bases at J; junction bases unmatched: 8. The V gene's germline CDR1 is MNHEY and CDR2 SMNVEV (reference sequence). The CDR3 region has the DNA TGTGCCAGCAGTCTCGGGACAGCAGGAAATGAGCAGTTCTTC. Translation gives CASSLGTAGNEQFF.

The chain employs TRBV5-5 and TRBJ2-7, with a possible D match to TRBD2 (7 bases). The CDR3 covers 17 residues. The V end was cut by 2 bases, the J end by 0 bases, with 18 bases between. CDR1 and CDR2 (germline): SGHKS, YYEKEE (reference sequence). The CDR3 sequence is CASSLRLGGLNSYEQYF. The CDR3 nucleotides are TGTGCCAGCAGCTTACGATTGGGGGGGCTAAACTCCTACGAGCAGTACTTC.

The chain uses TRBV23-1 and TRBJ2-7; TRBD1 agrees at 7 bases. TRBV23-1 is placed among ORFs of uncertain function. V lost 3 bases to trimming and J lost 3 bases; unmatched junction nucleotides: 8. This CDR3 contains 15 residues. Here the CDR3 reads CASSHKRQGFYEQYF. In DNA form, the CDR3 reads TGCGCCAGCAGTCACAAGAGACAGGGCTTCTACGAGCAGTACTTC.

This sequence joins TRBV5-4 and TRBJ2-7, with 9 bases identical to TRBD2. The V segment lost 4 bases and the J segment 6 bases; nucleotides outside the gene matches: 14. Germline CDR1 SGHNT, CDR2 YYREEE (reference sequence). This CDR3 has 16 residues. The DNA of the CDR3 is TGTGCCAGCAGCGATCTGACTAGGGCGGGGGGGCTCGAGCAGTACTTC. This sequence encodes CASSDLTRAGGLEQYF.

The gene calls are TRBV5-1 and TRBJ2-5; 14 bases match TRBD2. The V gene's germline CDR1 is SGHRS and CDR2 YFSETQ. This CDR3 spans 17 amino acids. With V trimmed by 5 bases and J by 2 bases, 8 bases remained unmatched. CDR3: CASRYGLAGGRQETQYF. In DNA, the CDR3 is TGCGCCAGCAGATACGGACTAGCGGGGGGACGACAAGAGACCCAGTACTTC.

This clone is a singleton in its sample. J is TRBJ2-2 and V is TRBV18, with D possibly being TRBD1 (6 bases). V lost 0 bases to trimming and J lost 1 base, with 12 bases between them. The CDR3 spans 17 residues. Looked up from germline, CDR1 is KGHSH and CDR2 is LQKENI. The chain's CDR3 is CASSPPEAGVNTGELFF. CDR3 DNA sequence: TGTGCCAGCTCACCACCCGAGGCAGGGGTGAACACCGGGGAGCTGTTTTTT.

The chain uses TRBV7-9 and TRBJ1-1; no firm D call. Germline V lookup: CDR1 SEHNR, CDR2 FQNEAQ (reference sequence). Trimming stripped 0 bases from V and 7 bases from J, with 18 bases between. This CDR3 contains 16 residues. CDR3 in amino acids: CASSLARPTASFEAFF. Here the CDR3 DNA reads TGTGCCAGCAGCTTAGCGCGTCCTACAGCCTCTTTTGAAGCTTTCTTT. Variable domain in full (rest from reference TRBV7-9 and TRBJ1-1): DTGVSQNPRHKITKRGQNVTFRCDPISEHNRLYWYRQTLGQGPEFLTYFQNEAQLEKSRLLSDRFSAERPKGSFSTLEIQRTEQGDSAMYLCASSLARPTASFEAFFGQGTRLTVV.

This clone was seen once. This chain uses TRBV4-2 with TRBJ2-2; tentative D call: TRBD2 (5 bases). The CDR3 has 14 residues. CDR1 is LGHNA and CDR2 is YNFKEQ in the germline V gene. V lost 0 bases, J lost 7 bases, and 9 bases lay in between. The CDR3 nucleotides are TGTGCCAGCAGCCAAGAGAGCCGGGGCGGGGAGCTGTTTTTT. It specifies CASSQESRGGELFF.

This rearrangement joins TRBV11-3 to TRBJ2-1, with a possible D match to TRBD2 (5 bases). V lost 1 base, J lost 0 bases, and 10 bases lay in between. The CDR3 is 16 residues long. Per the germline V gene, CDR1 is SGHNT and CDR2 is YENEEA. CDR3 sequence (DNA): TGTGCCAGCAGCTTAGCGGGAAGATCCTCCTACAATGAGCAGTTCTTC. Encoded protein: CASSLAGRSSYNEQFF.